These 29 T cell receptor beta chains originate from one sample sequenced in a study of control samples from healthy donors and cancer patients. Here immunoSEQ multiplex PCR was the method, and the copy in TCRdb shows in-frame clones only, minus some. The repertoire holds about 180,000 clones, with 85% to 95% as singletons. Sample: blood. The receptors shown here come from a woman between 18 and 29 years old in good health.

This rearrangement joins TRBV11-3 to TRBJ2-3, with TRBD2 matching over 8 bases. Germline-derived CDR1 and CDR2 are SGHNT and YENEEA. The trim removed 5 bases at V and 2 bases at J, leaving 9 bases unmatched. The CDR3 runs 16 residues. The CDR3 nucleotides read TGTGCCAGCAGCCCACGGACTAGCTGGCCCACAGATACGCAGTATTTT. It specifies CASSPRTSWPTDTQYF.

The chain uses TRBV10-3 and TRBJ2-5, with 10 bases lining up with TRBD2. J gave up 2 bases and V 11 bases, and 5 bases lay outside the gene matches. The CDR3 extends over 13 amino acids. Germline V gives CDR1 ENHRY, CDR2 SYGVKD. The CDR3 sequence is CAGGAGGQETQYF. The CDR3 nucleotides read TGTGCCGGGGGAGCGGGAGGGCAAGAGACCCAGTACTTC.

The CDR3 is CASSYSDRAGGYTF. CDR3 DNA sequence: TGTGCCAGCAGTTACTCGGACAGGGCAGGCGGCTACACCTTC. V and J are TRBV6-5 and TRBJ1-2; 8 positions agree with TRBD1. V shed 0 bases, J shed 8 bases, and the junction held 5 bases outside the gene matches. The germline V gene encodes CDR1 MNHEY and CDR2 SVGAGI. The CDR3 is made up of 14 amino acids.

The chain has TRBV11-3 and TRBJ1-3; 9 bases are shared with TRBD1. The CDR3 extends over 19 amino acids. Germline assignment: CDR1 SGHNT and CDR2 YENEEA. J gave up 0 bases and V 3 bases, and 12 bases lay outside the gene matches. The CDR3 bases are TGTGCCAGCAGCTTTCGTGGGACAGGGACTTCCTACTCTGGAAACACCATATATTTT. It specifies CASSFRGTGTSYSGNTIYF. The variable domain in full, with the rest retrieved from reference TRBV11-3 and TRBJ1-3, is EAGVVQSPRYKIIEKKQPVAFWCNPISGHNTLYWYLQNLGQGPELLIRYENEEAVDDSQLPKDRFSAERLKGVDSTLKIQPAELGDSAVYLCASSFRGTGTSYSGNTIYFGEGSWLTVV.

The chain has TRBV2 and TRBJ1-1, with D possibly matching TRBD1 (5 bases). Germline CDR1 reads SNHLY; CDR2 reads FYNNEI. V lost 1 base and J 2 bases, leaving 14 bases between the germline ends. CDR3 length equals 16 residues. The CDR3 here is CASSEGRVTLNTEAFF. The CDR3 DNA follows: TGTGCCAGCAGTGAAGGCAGGGTAACCCTCAACACTGAAGCTTTCTTT.

The chain combines TRBV29-1 with TRBJ2-1; 10 nucleotides agree with TRBD1. The CDR3 totals 14 residues. Germline V gene data show CDR1 as SQVTM and CDR2 as ANQGSEA. V was pared by 7 bases and J by 5 bases, with 8 bases of the junction left unmatched. In DNA form, the CDR3 reads TGCAGCGCCGCGACAGGGGGCGGCCACAATGAGCAGTTCTTC. It is translated as CSAATGGGHNEQFF.

Turning to this clone: The same CDR3 also results from other DNA sequences found in this sample. The chain carries TRBV6-5 and TRBJ1-4; the D gene is possibly TRBD1 (5 bases). The V end lost 8 bases, the J end lost 8 bases, and 15 bases lay between the germline ends. The CDR3 is 13 residues long. Germline CDR1 and CDR2: MNHEY and SVGAGI. CDR3 protein: CASSRGGGEKLFF. The CDR3 nucleotides are TGTGCCAGCTCCCGGGGCGGGGGAGAAAAACTGTTTTTT.

This rearrangement joins TRBV6-2 or TRBV6-3 to TRBJ1-1; D call uncertain. Germline CDR1 MNHEY, CDR2 SVGEGT. CDR3 size: 14 residues. Trimming shortened V by 5 bases and J by 2 bases, and 12 bases separated the two germline ends. The CDR3 coding sequence is TGTGCCAGCAGTGATCAGGTTTTCAACACTGAAGCTTTCTTT. It translates to CASSDQVFNTEAFF.

J is TRBJ2-7 and V is TRBV7-9; a weak D match, TRBD1 (5 bases). CDR1 SEHNR and CDR2 FQNEAQ come from the germline V gene (reference sequence). The V end was cut by 5 bases, the J end by 7 bases, with 9 bases between. The CDR3 contains 11 residues. The CDR3 bases are TGTGCCAGCAGCACGACAGATGAGCAGTACTTC. Encoded protein: CASSTTDEQYF.

In this sample, this clone turned up once. The chain recombines TRBV6-5 with TRBJ1-2; TRBD1 might be the D (5 bases). V lost 2 bases and J 6 bases, leaving 10 bases between the germline ends. Germline-derived CDR1 and CDR2 are MNHEY and SVGAGI. The CDR3 extends over 13 amino acids. The CDR3: CASSYTDRDGYTF. CDR3 DNA: TGTGCCAGCAGTTACACAGACAGAGATGGCTACACCTTC.

This rearrangement joins TRBV18 to TRBJ1-1; 7 nucleotides align to TRBD1. The germline V gene encodes CDR1 KGHSH and CDR2 LQKENI. CDR3 length: 14 residues. V shed 4 bases, J shed 0 bases, and the junction held 2 bases outside the gene matches. This CDR3 reads CASSLDRMNTEAFF. The CDR3, as DNA: TGTGCCAGCTCACTGGACAGGATGAACACTGAAGCTTTCTTT. Full variable domain (remainder filled in from reference TRBV18 and TRBJ1-1): NAGVMQNPRHLVRRRGQEARLRCSPMKGHSHVYWYRQLPEEGLKFMVYLQKENIIDESGMPKERFSAEFPKEGPSILRIQQVVRGDSAAYFCASSLDRMNTEAFFGQGTRLTVV.

The V gene is TRBV9, the J gene TRBJ2-2; D assignment may be TRBD1 or TRBD2 (7 bases each). CDR1 is SGDLS and CDR2 is YYNGEE in the germline V gene. Trimming took off 6 bases at V and 5 bases at J, with 17 bases between the two ends. CDR3 length: 15 amino acids. The CDR3 here is CASTEGAGATGELFF. CDR3 nucleotides: TGTGCCAGCACCGAGGGGGCGGGGGCTACCGGGGAGCTGTTTTTT.

J is TRBJ1-1 and V is TRBV25-1; possible D gene TRBD1, 6 bases. V lost 6 bases and J 4 bases, leaving 15 bases between the germline ends. The CDR3 consists of 14 residues. In germline, CDR1 is MGHDK, CDR2 SYGVNS. The CDR3 coding sequence is TGTGCCAGCAGCGTACAGGGAATGTCCACTGAAGCTTTCTTT. Its translation: CASSVQGMSTEAFF.

The V call is TRBV25-1, the J call TRBJ2-7, with 7 bases matching TRBD1. Losses at the gene ends were 1 base for V and 8 bases for J; bases not matched to a gene: 5. The CDR3 extends over 13 amino acids. Germline CDR1 and CDR2: MGHDK and SYGVNS. The DNA of the CDR3 is TGTGCCAGCAGTGAATTTACAGGGGCCAAGCAGTACTTC. Amino acid sequence: CASSEFTGAKQYF.

V is TRBV28 and J is TRBJ1-2; maybe TRBD1 (6 bases). This CDR3 contains 15 residues. Germline V gene data show CDR1 as MDHEN and CDR2 as SYDVKM. The V gene lost 2 bases and the J gene lost 2 bases, with 12 bases spanning the gap. The CDR3 loop reads CASSLRRGGNYGYTF. The DNA of the CDR3 is TGTGCCAGCAGTTTACGTAGAGGGGGGAACTATGGCTACACCTTC.

This chain uses TRBV5-1 with TRBJ2-7, with no clear D. Trimming took off 3 bases at V and 0 bases at J, with 4 bases between the two ends. The CDR3 has 12 residues. Germline loops: CDR1 SGHRS, CDR2 YFSETQ. This CDR3 is CASSSNSYEQYF. CDR3 bases: TGCGCCAGCAGCTCCAACTCCTACGAGCAGTACTTC.

The chain couples TRBV25-1 to TRBJ2-6; 8 bases agree with TRBD1. This CDR3 is built from 17 residues. Trimming took 2 bases from V and 3 from J; bases not matched to a gene: 6. CDR1 is MGHDK, CDR2 SYGVNS, per germline. The CDR3 protein is CASSERDRGYGANVLTF. In DNA form, the CDR3 reads TGTGCCAGCAGTGAAAGAGACAGGGGATATGGGGCCAACGTCCTGACTTTC.

The V gene is TRBV4-1, the J gene TRBJ1-6; D gene uncertain. V lost 4 bases, J lost 9 bases, and 10 bases lay in between. This CDR3 spans 13 amino acids. In germline, CDR1 is MGHRA, CDR2 YSYEKL. CDR3 protein: CASSPRAGSPLHF. CDR3 nucleotides: TGCGCCAGCAGCCCCCGTGCCGGTTCACCCCTCCACTTT.

This sequence joins TRBV11-2 and TRBJ2-1; D is uncertain. V was pared by 2 bases and J by 0 bases, with 8 bases between. Germline V lookup: CDR1 SGHAT, CDR2 FQNNGV. The CDR3 covers 15 residues. As DNA, the CDR3 is TGTGCCAGCAGCTTAAACCCGAGCTCCTACAATGAGCAGTTCTTC. This gives the protein CASSLNPSSYNEQFF. The complete variable domain, with remaining parts taken from reference TRBV11-2 and TRBJ2-1, reads EAGVAQSPRYKIIEKRQSVAFWCNPISGHATLYWYQQILGQGPKLLIQFQNNGVVDDSQLPKDRFSAERLKGVDSTLKIQPAKLEDSAVYLCASSLNPSSYNEQFFGPGTRLTVL.

The chain combines TRBV4-2 with TRBJ1-2; D might be TRBD1 (5 bases). V lost 0 bases to trimming and J lost 8 bases, with 7 bases between them. CDR1 LGHNA and CDR2 YNFKEQ come from the germline V gene. This CDR3 is 12 amino acids long. CDR3 in DNA: TGTGCCAGCAGCCAAGACGGGGCCGGCTACACCTTC. Its translation is CASSQDGAGYTF.

This clone was picked up one time. The V and J genes are TRBV21-1 and TRBJ1-2; the table's D call of TRBD1 was not tested on the DNA. TRBV21-1 is a known pseudogene. The CDR3 sequence is 14 residues long. The CDR3 loop is CASRGQCINYGYTF. Here the CDR3 DNA reads TGTGCCAGCAGAGGACAGTGCATCAACTATGGCTACACCTTC.

CDR3 in amino acids: CASSRTGGSPLHF. CDR3 bases: TGTGCCAGCAGCCGGACAGGGGGTTCACCCCTCCACTTT. The genes are TRBV11-2 and TRBJ1-6; 10 bases fit TRBD1. This CDR3 comprises 13 residues. J lost 9 bases, V lost 5 bases, and 1 base had no gene match. Germline V gene lookup returns CDR1 SGHAT and CDR2 FQNNGV.

The chain has TRBV4-3 and TRBJ2-1; D perhaps matches TRBD2 (5 bases). CDR3 length: 14 residues. V was cut by 3 bases and J by 4 bases, with 10 bases left in between. The germline V gene has CDR1 LGHNA and CDR2 YSLEER. CDR3 DNA sequence: TGCGCCAGCAGCCAGCGTCGAGGGTACAATGAGCAGTTCTTC. This codes for CASSQRRGYNEQFF.

The chain couples TRBV11-3 to TRBJ1-1; no reliable D call. The CDR3 runs 12 residues. Trimming cost V 1 base and J 6 bases, with 6 bases left between them. Germline lookup yields CDR1 SGHNT and CDR2 YENEEA. The CDR3 sequence is CASSLGSAEAFF. CDR3 DNA sequence: TGTGCCAGCAGCTTAGGATCAGCTGAAGCTTTCTTT.

The table lists this clone with a count of one. This chain uses TRBV24-1 with TRBJ2-1; D is possibly TRBD1 or TRBD2 (5 bases each). CDR1 and CDR2 (germline): KGHDR, SFDVKD. This CDR3 has 15 residues. With 2 bases removed from V and 0 bases from J, the gap between germline ends came to 7 bases. The chain's CDR3 is CATSDSGPSYNEQFF. The CDR3 bases are TGTGCCACCAGTGATTCGGGACCCTCCTACAATGAGCAGTTCTTC.

This chain connects TRBV27 to TRBJ1-6, with a weak D call TRBD1 (5 bases). This CDR3 has 17 amino acids. Germline V gives CDR1 MNHEY, CDR2 SMNVEV (reference sequence). V lost 7 bases to trimming and J lost 0 bases, with 16 bases between them. The CDR3 here is CASKFHGASSYNSPLHF. DNA for the CDR3: TGTGCCAGCAAATTTCACGGGGCTAGCTCCTATAATTCACCCCTCCACTTT.

The rearrangement links TRBV6-2 or TRBV6-3 to TRBJ2-1; D is ambiguous. The germline CDR1 and CDR2 sequences are MNHEY and SVGEGT. This CDR3 is 12 amino acids long. Between the trimmed V and J ends, which lost 1 base and 10 bases, there was a span of 8 bases. In DNA, the CDR3 is TGTGCCAGCAGTTACTTTAGCCTAGAGCAGTTCTTC. It specifies CASSYFSLEQFF.

The chain combines TRBV5-4 with TRBJ1-2; D is unclear. The V gene lost 1 base and the J gene lost 6 bases, with 10 bases spanning the gap. This CDR3 has 13 residues. From germline, CDR1 is SGHNT and CDR2 YYREEE (reference sequence). The CDR3 DNA reads TGTGCCAGCAGCTTGTATGGATTTGATGGCTACACCTTC. Translating gives CASSLYGFDGYTF.

The genes are TRBV5-5 and TRBJ2-7, with D perhaps matching TRBD2 (5 bases). CDR3 length equals 13 residues. Trimming left V 3 bases short and J 1 base short, with 8 bases between. Germline V gives CDR1 SGHKS, CDR2 YYEKEE (reference sequence). CDR3 region: CASSSEGSYEQYF. The CDR3 region has the DNA TGTGCCAGCAGCTCAGAGGGATCCTACGAGCAGTACTTC.